Sequencing of this T cell receptor (beta chain) was carried out in a study of control samples from healthy donors and cancer patients. Method: immunoSEQ multiplex PCR; TCRdb's copy keeps in-frame clones and lacks some. The sample shows 120,000 or so clones, 85% to 95% of them seen only once. Germline CDR1 reads LNHDA; CDR2 reads SQIVND (reference sequence). V was clipped by 7 bases and J by 2 bases; unmatched bases: 5. This CDR3 comprises 14 residues. V gene TRBV19 combines with J gene TRBJ2-7; 10 bases agree with TRBD2. This clonotype was obtained from an elderly man with head and neck cancer. Sequences were obtained from PBMCs. The CDR3 DNA sequence: TGTGCCAGTACCCCTAGCGGGGGCCCCTACGAGCAGTACTTC. Amino acids: CASTPSGGPYEQYF.